The TCR beta chain under discussion was sequenced for a study of blood T cell repertoires in COVID-19. The germline CDR1 and CDR2 sequences are SEHNR and FQNEAQ (reference sequence). V was shortened by 5 bases and J by 1 base, with 15 bases between the two germline ends. The CDR3 length is 16 residues. The authors' processing: Nucleated cell number was recorded as an estimate derived from reference gene primer amplification. The assay was immunoSEQ multiplex PCR, and TCRdb's table has in-frame clones only and misses some. V, J and clone size reflect that table, while D and trimming were determined from the DNA. The table lists about 310,000 clones, roughly 84% of them singletons. This clone was observed once.

Sequenced material: peripheral blood. The chain employs TRBV7-9 and TRBJ2-1; a weak D match, TRBD1 (6 bases). This clonotype was obtained from a man over 45 with active or convalescent COVID-19. CDR3 residues: CASSASLQGSYNEQFF. CDR3 bases: TGTGCCAGCAGCGCTAGCTTACAGGGTTCCTACAATGAGCAGTTCTTC.